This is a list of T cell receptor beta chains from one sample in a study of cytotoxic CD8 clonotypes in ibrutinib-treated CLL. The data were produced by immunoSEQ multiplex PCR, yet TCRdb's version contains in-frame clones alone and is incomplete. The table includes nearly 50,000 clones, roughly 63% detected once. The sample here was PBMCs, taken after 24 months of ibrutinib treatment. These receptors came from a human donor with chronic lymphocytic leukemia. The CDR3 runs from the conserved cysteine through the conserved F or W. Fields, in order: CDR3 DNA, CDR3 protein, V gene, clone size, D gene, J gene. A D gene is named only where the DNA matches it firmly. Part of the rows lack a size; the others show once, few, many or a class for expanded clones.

DNA: TGTGCCAGCAGCTTAGGACGGGGACTCTATGGCTACACCTTC
CDR3: CASSLGRGLYGYTF
V: TRBV11-2
size: NA
D: NA
J: TRBJ1-2

DNA: TGTGCCAGCAGTCCCTCTACAGGGGAGGTTCAGCCCCAGCATTTT
CDR3: CASSPSTGEVQPQHF
V: TRBV27
size: NA
D: TRBD1
J: TRBJ1-5

DNA: TGTGCCAGCAGCTACTATGACAGGGATTATGAAGCTTTCTTT
CDR3: CASSYYDRDYEAFF
V: TRBV5-6
size: NA
D: TRBD1
J: TRBJ1-1

DNA: TGTGCCAGCAGTGCGGCTAGCGGGGGGGCGAGAGATACGCAGTATTTT
CDR3: CASSAASGGARDTQYF
V: TRBV6-1
size: NA
D: TRBD2
J: TRBJ2-3

DNA: TGCGCCAGCAGCAGGATCCCGGGACAGCAAGAGACCCAGTACTTC
CDR3: CASSRIPGQQETQYF
V: TRBV5-1
size: NA
D: TRBD1
J: TRBJ2-5

DNA: TGTGCCAGCAGTTATACAAGGACAGGCGGGGGTGAGCAGTTCTTC
CDR3: CASSYTRTGGGEQFF
V: TRBV6-5
size: NA
D: NA
J: TRBJ2-1

DNA: TGTGCCAGCAGCTTAGGACGAGCGGGGGCGGCAGATACGCAGTATTTT
CDR3: CASSLGRAGAADTQYF
V: TRBV11-2
size: NA
D: TRBD2
J: TRBJ2-3

DNA: TGTGCCAGCATGGGGAGACAGGGGACCACTGAAGCTTTCTTT
CDR3: CASMGRQGTTEAFF
V: TRBV6-5
size: NA
D: TRBD1
J: TRBJ1-1

DNA: TGTGCCAGCAGCCAACGGACTAGCGGGGCAACTAGCACAGATACGCAGTATTTT
CDR3: CASSQRTSGATSTDTQYF
V: TRBV7-6
size: NA
D: TRBD2
J: TRBJ2-3

DNA: TGTGCCAGCAGCCCGACAGGGGCTTTCTCTGGAAACACCATATATTTT
CDR3: CASSPTGAFSGNTIYF
V: TRBV9
size: NA
D: TRBD1
J: TRBJ1-3

DNA: TGTGCCAGTCGGGGGGCAGTCGAGGATGGCTACACCTTC
CDR3: CASRGAVEDGYTF
V: TRBV10-3
size: NA
D: NA
J: TRBJ1-2

DNA: TGCAGCGTGTCAAGGGTGGAGACCTACGAGCAGTACTTC
CDR3: CSVSRVETYEQYF
V: TRBV29-1
size: NA
D: NA
J: TRBJ2-7

DNA: TGTGCCAGCAGCGTAGCGGGCACCTCAATTCAACCCCTCCACTTT
CDR3: CASSVAGTSIQPLHF
V: TRBV9
size: NA
D: NA
J: TRBJ1-6

DNA: TGCGCCAGCAGCTTAATTGCAGGGGCCCTAAACGAGCAGTACTTC
CDR3: CASSLIAGALNEQYF
V: TRBV5-1
size: NA
D: NA
J: TRBJ2-7

DNA: TGTGCCAGCAGTCGGGGGGGCAGCAACTATGGCTACACCTTC
CDR3: CASSRGGSNYGYTF
V: TRBV6-1
size: NA
D: NA
J: TRBJ1-2

DNA: TGTGCCAGCAGCCAGGCCAGATCGGGGATTGAGGGCTACACCTTC
CDR3: CASSQARSGIEGYTF
V: TRBV6-6
size: NA
D: NA
J: TRBJ1-2

DNA: TGCGCCAGCAGCTTGGCCCCACGAGATACGCAGTATTTT
CDR3: CASSLAPRDTQYF
V: TRBV5-1
size: few
D: NA
J: TRBJ2-3

DNA: TGTGCCAGCAGCCTTACCAGGCGGATCTCTGGGGCCAACGTCCTGACTTTC
CDR3: CASSLTRRISGANVLTF
V: TRBV11-2
size: few
D: NA
J: TRBJ2-6

DNA: TGTGCCAGCAGCCTTGGGACTCCTGATGAGCAGTTCTTC
CDR3: CASSLGTPDEQFF
V: TRBV7-7
size: many
D: NA
J: TRBJ2-1